These 3 T cell receptor beta chains were all obtained from the same sample, sequenced in a study of T cells in Graves' hyperthyroidism and ophthalmopathy. Amplification targeted TCR beta CDR3 regions from RNA transcripts. The study used the HTBI primer set for a first-round RT-PCR of the TCR CDR3. MiXCR, run by TCRdb on the multiplex PCR reads, gives a single entry per CDR3 protein. The sample yields about 520,000 distinct CDR3 sequences, about 24% seen once. The source material was blood. All receptors come from a woman in her twenties or thirties with Graves' ophthalmopathy.

This clonotype showed up many times. V and J are TRBV19 and TRBJ1-5, with D possibly TRBD1 on 5 matching bases. Germline V gene lookup returns CDR1 LNHDA and CDR2 SQIVND (reference sequence). V dropped 7 bases and J dropped 3 bases, with 10 bases sitting between them. The CDR3 is 13 residues long. The CDR3, as DNA: TGTGCCAGTAATAGACAGAACAATCAGCCCCAGCATTTT. It yields the protein CASNRQNNQPQHF.

This clonotype was observed at least ten times. V and J are TRBV30 and TRBJ1-1; D call uncertain. This CDR3 region has 11 residues. The V gene lost 2 bases and the J gene lost 2 bases, with 3 bases spanning the gap. The germline gives CDR1 GTSNPN, CDR2 SVGIG (reference sequence). CDR3 protein: CAWSRNTEAFF. The CDR3 region has the DNA TGTGCCTGGAGTCGAAACACTGAAGCTTTCTTT.

This clonotype has at least ten counts. The chain has TRBV2 and TRBJ1-2; tentative D call: TRBD1 (5 bases). The CDR3 length is 15 residues. The germline V gene encodes CDR1 SNHLY and CDR2 FYNNEI. V gave up 2 bases and J gave up 2 bases, with 12 bases separating them. CDR3 sequence (DNA): TGTGCCAGCAGTGAATTTGGGGGGGTGAACTATGGCTACACCTTC. It translates to CASSEFGGVNYGYTF.